Reported below is one T cell receptor (beta chain). The data were obtained in a study of CD4+ T cells in melanoma. Germline CDR1 LNHDA, CDR2 SQIVND (reference sequence). The CDR3 spans 12 residues. Between the trimmed V and J ends, which lost 8 bases and 7 bases, there was a span of 12 bases. Produced via immunoSEQ multiplex PCR; TCRdb's table is partial and in-frame only. The repertoire holds more than 90,000 clones, with around 92% as singletons. Material for sequencing was peripheral blood. The sequence was obtained from a human donor with melanoma. The J gene is TRBJ2-1, the V gene TRBV19; D is possibly TRBD2 (6 bases). Here the CDR3 DNA reads TGTGCCAGTCACGGGACTCTTAATGAGCAGTTCTTC. It specifies CASHGTLNEQFF.